Below are 23 T cell receptor beta chains sequenced from a single sample in a study of neurological immune-mediated disorders. In TCRdb, the 5' RACE reads were re-called with MiXCR into one record per CDR3 protein. The table records 50,000 or so distinct CDR3 sequences, around 3.3% of them present only once. Input material: PBMCs. The receptor source for this set is a man aged 35 to 55 with multiple sclerosis.

The table lists this clonotype with many counts. The chain couples TRBV27 to TRBJ2-7; D gene unclear. Germline CDR1 MNHEY, CDR2 SMNVEV (reference sequence). CDR3 length: 11 amino acids. Trimming stripped 3 bases from V and 8 bases from J, with 8 bases between. CDR3 amino acids: CASSLAGKQYF. The DNA for the CDR3 is TGTGCCAGCAGTTTGGCTGGAAAGCAGTACTTC.

At least ten counts were recorded for this clonotype. This CDR3 reads CSARQDFEAGELFF. CDR3 nucleotide sequence: TGCAGCGCACGACAGGATTTTGAAGCCGGGGAGCTGTTTTTT. The chain joins TRBV29-1 to TRBJ2-2, with D possibly TRBD1 on 6 matching bases. Germline-derived CDR1 and CDR2 are SQVTM and ANQGSEA. V was pared by 7 bases and J by 6 bases, with 18 bases between. CDR3 size: 14 residues.

This clonotype occurred many times. The chain recombines TRBV5-1 with TRBJ1-1; a weak D match, TRBD1 (5 bases). The CDR3 contains 14 residues. V lost 2 bases, J lost 7 bases, and 15 bases lay in between. From germline, CDR1 is SGHRS and CDR2 YFSETQ. CDR3 loop: CASSFYAGSGEAFF. The CDR3 nucleotides read TGCGCCAGCAGCTTCTATGCAGGGTCGGGTGAAGCTTTCTTT.

V and J are TRBV3-1 and TRBJ1-2; D is undetermined. V lost 0 bases to trimming and J lost 8 bases, with 16 bases between them. CDR1 and CDR2 from the germline V gene are LGHDT and YNNKEL (reference sequence). The CDR3 is 15 amino acids. The CDR3 is CASSQDFRRPTGYTF. The CDR3 region has the DNA TGTGCCAGCAGCCAAGATTTTCGCAGGCCCACCGGCTACACCTTC.

This clonotype rates as medium-sized. V usage is TRBV20-1 and J usage is TRBJ2-1; D not certain. Germline V gene data show CDR1 as DFQATT and CDR2 as SNEGSKA (reference sequence). V lost 5 bases and J lost 8, with 10 bases in between. The CDR3 consists of 11 residues. This CDR3 is CSAVPAHEQFF. As DNA, the CDR3 is TGCAGTGCTGTCCCGGCCCATGAGCAGTTCTTC.

There are many counts of this clonotype. The CDR3 nucleotides are TGCGCCAGCAGGGGTGGGTTCACCTCCTACGAGCAGTACTTC. Residues: CASRGGFTSYEQYF. The chain combines TRBV5-1 with TRBJ2-7; D call uncertain. This CDR3 is 14 amino acids long. Trimming pared 5 bases from V and 0 bases from J, leaving 12 bases between. Per germline, CDR1 SGHRS and CDR2 YFSETQ.

This clonotype was counted ten times or more. The chain is built from TRBV20-1 and TRBJ1-5, with 7 bases matching TRBD1. Trimming at V came to 3 bases and at J to 1 base, leaving 3 bases not matched to a gene. CDR1 and CDR2 (germline): DFQATT, SNEGSKA (reference sequence). The CDR3 runs 14 residues. The CDR3 region has the DNA TGCAGTGCTAGCAGGGGGGCGAGCAATCAGCCCCAGCATTTT. It yields the protein CSASRGASNQPQHF.

Ten or more counts support this clonotype. The chain employs TRBV5-1 and TRBJ2-4; 8 nucleotides line up with TRBD1. The CDR3 has 14 residues. Trimming at V came to 7 bases and at J to 2 bases, leaving 5 bases not matched to a gene. The V gene's germline CDR1 is SGHRS and CDR2 YFSETQ. Here the CDR3 DNA reads TGCGCCAGCCCTAGGACAGGGCCCAAAAACATTCAGTACTTC. Its translation: CASPRTGPKNIQYF.

This clonotype was observed at least ten times. The gene calls are TRBV20-1 and TRBJ2-6, with TRBD1 matching over 8 bases. From germline, CDR1 is DFQATT and CDR2 SNEGSKA (reference sequence). The CDR3 is 14 amino acids. V lost 5 bases, J lost 2 bases, and 2 bases stayed unmatched. CDR3 loop: CSASGGAGANVLTF. CDR3 nucleotides: TGCAGTGCTTCAGGGGGCGCTGGGGCCAACGTCCTGACTTTC.

The table lists this clonotype with many counts. The chain carries TRBV10-3 and TRBJ1-5, with 8 bases fitting TRBD1. CDR3 size: 15 residues. Germline loops: CDR1 ENHRY, CDR2 SYGVKD. After removal of 0 bases from V and 4 bases from J, the junction contained 2 bases not matched to a gene. CDR3 DNA: TGTGCCATCAGTGAGTCGGGACAGGAGAATCAGCCCCAGCATTTT. This encodes CAISESGQENQPQHF.

This clonotype has only a few counts. J is TRBJ2-1 and V is TRBV5-1; 7 nucleotides agree with TRBD2. The CDR3 has 16 residues. Germline CDR1 SGHRS, CDR2 YFSETQ. With V trimmed by 0 bases and J by 2 bases, 5 bases remained unmatched. The CDR3 DNA reads as TGCGCCAGCAGCTTGGTGGCGGGGGAAACCTACAATGAGCAGTTCTTC. It translates to CASSLVAGETYNEQFF. Full variable domain (rest looked up from reference TRBV5-1 and TRBJ2-1): KAGVTQTPRYLIKTRGQQVTLSCSPISGHRSVSWYQQTPGQGLQFLFEYFSETQRNKGNFPGRFSGRQFSNSRSEMNVSTLELGDSALYLCASSLVAGETYNEQFFGPGTRLTVL.

This clonotype has at least ten counts. The gene calls are TRBV7-2 and TRBJ1-5; D might be TRBD1 (5 bases). The germline gives CDR1 SGHTA, CDR2 FQGNSA. The CDR3 is 14 residues long. Trimming left V 3 bases short and J 7 bases short, with 13 bases between. In DNA form, the CDR3 reads TGTGCCAGCAGCTTCCAGGGTCTCGCCCAGCCCCAGCATTTT. Amino acid sequence: CASSFQGLAQPQHF.

This clonotype has just a few counts. The chain combines TRBV20-1 with TRBJ1-1; TRBD1 matches at 7 bases. V lost 5 bases to trimming and J lost 1 base; unmatched junction nucleotides: 7. The CDR3 sequence is 14 residues long. Germline assignment: CDR1 DFQATT and CDR2 SNEGSKA (reference sequence). CDR3 bases: TGCAGTGCTGAGTCGGGACAGCCGAACACTGAAGCTTTCTTT. It specifies CSAESGQPNTEAFF.

This clonotype was seen repeatedly, ten times or more. The chain recombines TRBV4-1 with TRBJ2-7; D is perhaps TRBD2 (6 bases). CDR1 is MGHRA and CDR2 is YSYEKL in the germline V gene. The CDR3 has 15 residues. Trimming pared 0 bases from V and 2 bases from J, leaving 11 bases between. In nucleotides, the CDR3 is TGCGCCAGCAGCCAAGATTGGGGGGATACCTACGAGCAGTACTTC. Its protein is CASSQDWGDTYEQYF.

In its sample, this clonotype was seen many times. The genes are TRBV29-1 and TRBJ2-3, with TRBD1 matching over 10 bases. J gave up 2 bases and V 4 bases, and 18 bases lay outside the gene matches. Germline assignment: CDR1 SQVTM and CDR2 ANQGSEA. This CDR3 region has 19 residues. The CDR3 nucleotides read TGCAGCGTTGCTCCGACAGGGGGCGGCAGTGGTATATCCACAGATACGCAGTATTTT. Protein product: CSVAPTGGGSGISTDTQYF.

This clonotype was picked up many times. The chain is built from TRBV28 and TRBJ1-5; TRBD1 aligns across 10 bases. The CDR3 loop spans 15 amino acids. V shed 6 bases and J 6 bases; nucleotides not matched to a gene: 8. Germline V gives CDR1 MDHEN, CDR2 SYDVKM. This chain's CDR3 is CASSPGQGGRQPQHF. CDR3 nucleotides: TGTGCCAGCAGCCCAGGACAGGGGGGGCGTCAGCCCCAGCATTTT.

This clonotype was detected many times. The V gene is TRBV27, the J gene TRBJ2-3; D perhaps matches TRBD2 (7 bases). Deletions cut 6 bases from V and 3 bases from J, with 16 bases between. CDR1 MNHEY and CDR2 SMNVEV come from the germline V gene (reference sequence). The CDR3 spans 15 residues. The DNA for the CDR3 is TGTGCCAGCAGGCTGGGGGGGGGGGCTACAGATACGCAGTATTTT. Encoded protein: CASRLGGGATDTQYF.

This clonotype was counted at least ten times. This chain uses TRBV5-1 with TRBJ2-1; D perhaps matches TRBD1 (6 bases). The CDR3 loop spans 16 amino acids. The germline V gene encodes CDR1 SGHRS and CDR2 YFSETQ. V was pared by 4 bases and J by 0 bases, with 14 bases between. The CDR3, as DNA: TGCGCCAGCAGCCGAACCGGGACAAACTCCTACAATGAGCAGTTCTTC. This codes for CASSRTGTNSYNEQFF.

This clonotype was picked up many times. The chain combines TRBV4-1 with TRBJ1-6, with a possible D match to TRBD1 (5 bases). The length of the CDR3 is 16 residues. Trimming took 0 bases from V and 8 from J, leaving 14 bases between them. CDR1 is MGHRA, CDR2 YSYEKL, per germline. This CDR3 reads CASSQDVGARDSPLHF. CDR3 coding DNA: TGCGCCAGCAGCCAAGACGTTGGGGCTAGGGATTCACCCCTCCACTTT.

This clonotype was seen at least ten times. This chain joins TRBV7-9 and TRBJ1-6, with 7 nucleotides matching TRBD1. The V gene's germline CDR1 is SEHNR and CDR2 FQNEAQ (reference sequence). The J segment lost 8 bases and the V segment lost 4 bases, leaving 8 bases of the junction unmatched. The CDR3 covers 15 residues. CDR3 loop: CASSSSGTEDSPLHF. The CDR3 bases are TGTGCCAGCAGCTCATCTGGGACAGAGGATTCACCCCTCCACTTT. The variable domain in full, with the rest retrieved from reference TRBV7-9 and TRBJ1-6, is DTGVSQNPRHKITKRGQNVTFRCDPISEHNRLYWYRQTLGQGPEFLTYFQNEAQLEKSRLLSDRFSAERPKGSFSTLEIQRTEQGDSAMYLCASSSSGTEDSPLHFGNGTRLTVT.

This clonotype was recorded many times. J is TRBJ2-3 and V is TRBV25-1; 8 nucleotides line up with TRBD2. Per germline, CDR1 MGHDK and CDR2 SYGVNS. V lost 4 bases and J lost 3; bases outside the gene matches: 9. The CDR3 covers 16 residues. CDR3 DNA: TGTGCCAGCAGTGGCCCGATTAGCGGGGTAACAGATACGCAGTATTTT. The encoded protein is CASSGPISGVTDTQYF.

There are many counts of this clonotype. The chain is built from TRBV12-3 or TRBV12-4 and TRBJ2-3; TRBD2 matches 10 bases. The CDR3 has 18 residues. The J segment lost 2 bases and the V segment lost 0 bases, leaving 8 bases of the junction unmatched. The CDR3 nucleotides are TGTGCCAGCAGTTTAGCGCGTTCTAGCGGGGGACTCACAGATACGCAGTATTTT. Its protein product is CASSLARSSGGLTDTQYF.

This clonotype was counted at least ten times. V usage is TRBV21-1 and J usage is TRBJ2-1; the table's D call TRBD1 went unverified against the DNA. TRBV21-1 is a pseudogene. The CDR3 runs to 16 residues. The CDR3, as DNA: TGTGCCAGCAGCAAAGAGGGGGACAATAAGGATCATGAGCAGTTCTTC. Protein product: CASSKEGDNKDHEQFF.